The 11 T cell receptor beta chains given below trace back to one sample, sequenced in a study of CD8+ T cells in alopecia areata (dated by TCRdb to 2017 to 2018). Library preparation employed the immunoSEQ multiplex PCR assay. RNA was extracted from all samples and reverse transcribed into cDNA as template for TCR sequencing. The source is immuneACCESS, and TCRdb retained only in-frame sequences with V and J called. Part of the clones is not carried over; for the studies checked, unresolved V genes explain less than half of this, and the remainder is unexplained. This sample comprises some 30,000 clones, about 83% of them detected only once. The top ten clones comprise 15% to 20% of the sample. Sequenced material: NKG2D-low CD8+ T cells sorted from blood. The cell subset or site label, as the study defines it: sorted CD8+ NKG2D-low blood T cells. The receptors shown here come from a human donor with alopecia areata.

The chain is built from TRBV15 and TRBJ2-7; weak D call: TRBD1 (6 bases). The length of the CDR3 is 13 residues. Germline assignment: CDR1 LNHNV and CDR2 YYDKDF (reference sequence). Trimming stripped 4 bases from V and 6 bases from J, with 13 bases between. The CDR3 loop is CATSINRVGEQYF. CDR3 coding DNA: TGTGCCACCAGCATAAACAGGGTGGGCGAGCAGTACTTC.

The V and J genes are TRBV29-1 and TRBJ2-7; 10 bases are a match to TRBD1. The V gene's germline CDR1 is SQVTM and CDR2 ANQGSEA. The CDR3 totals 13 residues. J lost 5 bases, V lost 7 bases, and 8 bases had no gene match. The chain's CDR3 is CSAQDRGFHEQYF. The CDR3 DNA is TGCAGCGCCCAGGACAGGGGGTTCCACGAGCAGTACTTC.

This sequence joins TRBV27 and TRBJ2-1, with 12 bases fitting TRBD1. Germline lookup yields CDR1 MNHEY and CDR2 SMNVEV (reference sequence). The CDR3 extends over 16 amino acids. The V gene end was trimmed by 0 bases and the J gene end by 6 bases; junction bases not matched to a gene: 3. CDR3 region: CASSLSPGQGANEQFF. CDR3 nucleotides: TGTGCCAGCAGTTTATCGCCGGGACAGGGGGCCAATGAGCAGTTCTTC.

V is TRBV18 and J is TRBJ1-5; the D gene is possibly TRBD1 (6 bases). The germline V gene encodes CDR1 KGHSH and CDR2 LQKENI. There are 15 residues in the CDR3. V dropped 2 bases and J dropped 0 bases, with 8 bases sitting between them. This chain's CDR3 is CASSPAGDSNQPQHF. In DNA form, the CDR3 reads TGTGCCAGCTCACCAGCAGGGGATAGCAATCAGCCCCAGCATTTT.

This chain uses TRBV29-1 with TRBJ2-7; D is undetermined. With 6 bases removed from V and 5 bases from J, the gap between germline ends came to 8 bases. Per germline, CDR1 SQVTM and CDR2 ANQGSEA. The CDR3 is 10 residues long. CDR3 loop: CSVLSHEQYF. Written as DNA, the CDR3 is TGCAGCGTATTATCCCACGAGCAGTACTTC.

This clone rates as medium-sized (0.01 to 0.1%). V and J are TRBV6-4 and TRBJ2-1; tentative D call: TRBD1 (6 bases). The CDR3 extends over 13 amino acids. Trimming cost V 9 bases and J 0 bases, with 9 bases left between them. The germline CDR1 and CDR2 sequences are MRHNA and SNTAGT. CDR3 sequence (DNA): TGTGCCAGTGGACAGAACTCCTACAATGAGCAGTTCTTC. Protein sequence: CASGQNSYNEQFF.

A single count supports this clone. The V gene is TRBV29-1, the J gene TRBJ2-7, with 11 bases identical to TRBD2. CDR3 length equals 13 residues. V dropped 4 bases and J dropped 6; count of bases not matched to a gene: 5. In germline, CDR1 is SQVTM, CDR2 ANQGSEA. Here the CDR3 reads CSVAIAGGFEQYF. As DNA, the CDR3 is TGCAGCGTTGCAATAGCGGGAGGGTTCGAGCAGTACTTC.

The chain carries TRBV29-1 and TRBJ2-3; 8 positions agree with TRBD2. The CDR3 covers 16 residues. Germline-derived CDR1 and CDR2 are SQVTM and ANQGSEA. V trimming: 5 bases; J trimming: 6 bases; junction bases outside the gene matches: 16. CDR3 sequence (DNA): TGCAGCGTTCGCCCTTATGGTAGCGGGGTTTTGGATACGCAGTATTTT. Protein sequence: CSVRPYGSGVLDTQYF.

CDR3 in amino acids: CAVSSRDTTYEQYF. Written as DNA, the CDR3 is TGTGCCGTATCGAGCCGGGACACGACCTACGAGCAGTACTTC. V gene TRBV27 combines with J gene TRBJ2-7; possibly TRBD1 for D (6 bases). V shed 11 bases and J shed 2 bases, with 19 bases lying between them. This CDR3 has 14 amino acids. Germline CDR1 is MNHEY and CDR2 is SMNVEV (reference sequence).

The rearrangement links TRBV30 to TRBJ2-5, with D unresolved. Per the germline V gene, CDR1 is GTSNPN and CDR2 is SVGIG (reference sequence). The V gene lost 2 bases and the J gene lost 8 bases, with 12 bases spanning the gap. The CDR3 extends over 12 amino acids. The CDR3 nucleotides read TGTGCCTGGAGTACCCGAGTAGATACCCAGTACTTC. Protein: CAWSTRVDTQYF.

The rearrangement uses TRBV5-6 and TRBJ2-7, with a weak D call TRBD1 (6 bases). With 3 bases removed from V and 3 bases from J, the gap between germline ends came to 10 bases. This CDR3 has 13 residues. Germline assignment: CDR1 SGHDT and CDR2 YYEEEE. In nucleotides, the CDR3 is TGTGCCAGCAGCTCCGGGACACACTACGAGCAGTACTTC. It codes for CASSSGTHYEQYF.